Presented here are 17 T cell receptor beta chains from one specimen sequenced in a study of blood T cell repertoires in COVID-19. The table came from immunoSEQ multiplex PCR; TCRdb's copy has only in-frame clones and leaves some out. The sample contains about 190,000 clones, about 80% of which appear only once. The sequencing input was peripheral blood. The receptors were gathered from a man aged 25-45 years with active or convalescent COVID-19.

The genes are TRBV25-1 and TRBJ1-6; 7 nucleotides agree with TRBD1. Trimming removed 7 bases from V and 9 bases from J; junction bases left unmatched: 12. There are 15 residues in the CDR3. The germline V gene has CDR1 MGHDK and CDR2 SYGVNS. Written as DNA, the CDR3 is TGTGCCAGCACCTTGGGGACAGTCATAAGTTCACCCCTCCACTTT. Amino acid sequence: CASTLGTVISSPLHF.

This clone was observed once. V gene TRBV6-6 combines with J gene TRBJ2-2; D gene uncertain. The length of the CDR3 is 14 residues. Germline CDR1 is MNHNY and CDR2 is SVGAGI (reference sequence). V was clipped by 4 bases and J by 6 bases, with 12 bases between them. The CDR3 spells CASSWSSSAGELFF. CDR3 nucleotide sequence: TGTGCCAGCAGTTGGAGCTCCTCCGCCGGGGAGCTGTTTTTT.

This clone was seen a few times. The chain joins TRBV19 to TRBJ2-1, with TRBD2 matching over 7 bases. The V gene end was trimmed by 8 bases and the J gene end by 7 bases; junction bases not matched to a gene: 2. The CDR3 totals 11 residues. Germline V gives CDR1 LNHDA, CDR2 SQIVND (reference sequence). The CDR3 spells CASRRGNEQFF. In DNA, the CDR3 is TGTGCCAGTCGGCGGGGGAATGAGCAGTTCTTC. Drawing the rest from reference TRBV19 and TRBJ2-1, the complete variable domain is DGGITQSPKYLFRKEGQNVTLSCEQNLNHDAMYWYRQDPGQGLRLIYYSQIVNDFQKGDIAEGYSVSREKKESFPLTVTSAQKNPTAFYLCASRRGNEQFFGPGTRLTVL.

This rearrangement joins TRBV4-3 to TRBJ1-1, with 10 nucleotides matching TRBD1. V was pared by 3 bases and J by 4 bases, with 5 bases of the junction left unmatched. The CDR3 is 15 residues long. CDR1 LGHNA and CDR2 YSLEER come from the germline V gene. The CDR3 here is CASSHSDRGLTEAFF. The CDR3 coding sequence is TGCGCCAGCAGCCATTCAGACAGGGGGCTCACTGAAGCTTTCTTT.

A single count supports this clone. CDR3 protein: CASSKDTDYGYTF. The CDR3 bases are TGTGCCAGCAGCAAGGACACCGACTATGGCTACACCTTC. The gene calls are TRBV5-6 and TRBJ1-2; tentative D call: TRBD1 (5 bases). Per the germline V gene, CDR1 is SGHDT and CDR2 is YYEEEE. Trimming removed 4 bases from V and 3 bases from J, with 10 bases in between. The CDR3 consists of 13 residues.

The table lists this clone with a count of one. The rearrangement links TRBV5-1 to TRBJ1-4, with 11 nucleotides matching TRBD1. The junction had 7 bases not matched to a gene; V was cut back by 4 bases and J by 8 bases. This CDR3 is built from 15 residues. In germline, CDR1 is SGHRS, CDR2 YFSETQ. The CDR3 DNA sequence: TGCGCCAGCAGCCGGACAGGGGGCTCGGGGGAAAAACTGTTTTTT. Translation gives CASSRTGGSGEKLFF.

This sequence joins TRBV6-5 and TRBJ1-2; 10 bases are shared with TRBD1. V was clipped by 5 bases and J by 8 bases; unmatched bases: 8. From germline, CDR1 is MNHEY and CDR2 SVGAGI. This CDR3 has 14 amino acids. CDR3: CASSTGTGDRGYTF. CDR3 nucleotides: TGTGCCAGCAGTACCGGGACAGGGGATAGGGGCTACACCTTC.

This clone was seen a single time. V usage is TRBV30 and J usage is TRBJ1-1; no clear D gene. This CDR3 region has 11 residues. Germline CDR1 reads GTSNPN; CDR2 reads SVGIG (reference sequence). Trimming took off 3 bases at V and 5 bases at J, with 7 bases between the two ends. The CDR3 region has the DNA TGTGCCTGGAGCCGCGAGACTGAAGCTTTCTTT. It codes for CAWSRETEAFF.

V usage is TRBV28 and J usage is TRBJ2-7; 9 bases fit TRBD1. The length of the CDR3 is 15 residues. Per the germline V gene, CDR1 is MDHEN and CDR2 is SYDVKM. V dropped 5 bases and J dropped 3; count of bases not matched to a gene: 8. Here the CDR3 reads CASSESGQGFYEQYF. CDR3 nucleotide sequence: TGTGCCAGCAGTGAATCGGGACAGGGTTTCTACGAGCAGTACTTC.

J is TRBJ1-3 and V is TRBV5-4; 9 bases line up with TRBD1. The V gene's germline CDR1 is SGHNT and CDR2 YYREEE (reference sequence). There are 17 residues in the CDR3. V lost 0 bases, J lost 5 bases, and 9 bases stayed unmatched. In DNA, the CDR3 is TGTGCCAGCAGCTTGGTGGGGACAGGGTTTCCGAGAAACACCATATATTTT. Translation: CASSLVGTGFPRNTIYF.

The V call is TRBV10-3, the J call TRBJ1-1, with TRBD1 as a possible D gene (5 bases). This CDR3 is 12 amino acids long. Germline V gene sequence: CDR1 ENHRY, CDR2 SYGVKD. The ends were cut back, 7 bases at V and 5 bases at J, with 11 bases in the middle. CDR3 nucleotide sequence: TGTGCCATCAATCAGGGAACAACTGAAGCTTTCTTT. This sequence encodes CAINQGTTEAFF.

V usage is TRBV28 and J usage is TRBJ1-1; 10 nucleotides agree with TRBD1. With 5 bases clipped from V and 5 bases from J, the junction kept 8 bases outside the gene matches. CDR1 is MDHEN, CDR2 SYDVKM, per germline. CDR3 length: 15 residues. The CDR3 spells CASSPEGTGVTEAFF. CDR3 bases: TGTGCCAGCAGTCCCGAGGGGACAGGGGTGACTGAAGCTTTCTTT.

V and J are TRBV4-3 and TRBJ1-4, with D possibly TRBD1 on 6 matching bases. V lost 0 bases, J lost 8 bases, and 13 bases lay in between. The CDR3 consists of 15 residues. Germline lookup yields CDR1 LGHNA and CDR2 YSLEER. The CDR3, as DNA: TGCGCCAGCAGCCAAGACGCGGGGGCCGGGGAAAAACTGTTTTTT. Residues: CASSQDAGAGEKLFF.

J is TRBJ2-1 and V is TRBV9; possible D gene TRBD2, 5 bases. The length of the CDR3 is 16 residues. V shed 2 bases and J shed 0 bases, with 12 bases lying between them. Per the germline V gene, CDR1 is SGDLS and CDR2 is YYNGEE. In DNA form, the CDR3 reads TGTGCCAGCAGCGTGGACTTCGGAAGCTCCTACAATGAGCAGTTCTTC. Its translation is CASSVDFGSSYNEQFF.

The chain is built from TRBV4-1 and TRBJ1-6; D might be TRBD1 (5 bases). Trimming pared 0 bases from V and 3 bases from J, leaving 12 bases between. The germline V gene has CDR1 MGHRA and CDR2 YSYEKL. CDR3 length: 17 residues. In DNA form, the CDR3 reads TGCGCCAGCAGCCAAGATCCCCCCCAGGGCTATAATTCACCCCTCCACTTT. Translation: CASSQDPPQGYNSPLHF.

The rearrangement links TRBV5-1 to TRBJ2-1; 10 nucleotides match TRBD2. This CDR3 spans 18 amino acids. Germline assignment: CDR1 SGHRS and CDR2 YFSETQ. The trim removed 5 bases at V and 4 bases at J, leaving 15 bases unmatched. This CDR3 reads CASSSQPRTSGIYNEQFF. The CDR3 region has the DNA TGCGCCAGCAGTAGCCAGCCTCGAACTAGCGGGATTTACAATGAGCAGTTCTTC.

The chain is built from TRBV19 and TRBJ1-2; D is undetermined. The CDR3 is 12 amino acids. The germline CDR1 and CDR2 sequences are LNHDA and SQIVND (reference sequence). V was trimmed by 5 bases and J by 3 bases, leaving 7 bases between them. The CDR3 DNA is TGTGCCAGTAGTTTACTAGACTATGGCTACACCTTC. Translated, it gives CASSLLDYGYTF.